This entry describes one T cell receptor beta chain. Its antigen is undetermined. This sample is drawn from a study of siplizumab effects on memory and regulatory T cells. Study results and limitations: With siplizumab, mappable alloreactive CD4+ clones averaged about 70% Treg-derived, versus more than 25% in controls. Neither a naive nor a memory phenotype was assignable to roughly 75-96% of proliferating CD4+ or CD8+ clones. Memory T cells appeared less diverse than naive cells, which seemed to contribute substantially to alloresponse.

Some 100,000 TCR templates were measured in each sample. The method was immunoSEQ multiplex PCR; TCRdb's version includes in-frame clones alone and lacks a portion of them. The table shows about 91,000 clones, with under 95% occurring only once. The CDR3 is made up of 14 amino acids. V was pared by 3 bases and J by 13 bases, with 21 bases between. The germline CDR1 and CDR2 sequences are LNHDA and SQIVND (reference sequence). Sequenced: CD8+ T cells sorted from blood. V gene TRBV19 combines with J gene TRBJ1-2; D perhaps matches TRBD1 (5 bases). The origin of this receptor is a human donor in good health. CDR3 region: CASSISVDNPSGTF. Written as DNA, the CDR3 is TGTGCCAGTAGTATTTCGGTGGACAATCCATCTGGCACCTTC.